This entry features one T cell receptor beta chain sequence. This sample is drawn from a study of blood T cell repertoires in COVID-19. TCRdb keeps only in-frame clones here, not all; method: immunoSEQ multiplex PCR. The sample lists some 70,000 clones, around 87% occurring once. This CDR3 spans 15 amino acids. CDR1 is SGHTS, CDR2 YDEGEE, per germline. V was pared by 4 bases and J by 5 bases, with 15 bases between. Sequenced input: peripheral blood. The chain combines TRBV5-8 with TRBJ1-4; maybe TRBD1 (5 bases). The sequence was collected from a man over 45 with active COVID-19. The CDR3 nucleotides are TGTGCCAGCAGCACCCACAGGTTTTCAAATGAAAAACTGTTTTTT. It specifies CASSTHRFSNEKLFF.